This TCR beta chain is drawn from a study of cytomegalovirus exposure and HLA in healthy donors. Study results and limitations: Several of the most significant clusters appeared linked to common viral pathogens, based on a later analysis.

For this clone: Its antigen is unidentified.

PCR used 60 Vbeta primers and 13 Jbeta primers. Sequencing used immunoSEQ multiplex PCR; TCRdb keeps in-frame clones, though not all of them. This sample has 150,000 to 250,000 clones, with about 80% found just once. Germline assignment: CDR1 SGHRS and CDR2 YFSETQ. V was shortened by 0 bases and J by 3 bases, with 4 bases between the two germline ends. CDR3 length: 12 residues. The TCR originated in a man aged 25 to 40 in good health and CMV-seronegative. The chain employs TRBV5-1 and TRBJ2-7, with D unclear. Material for sequencing was PBMCs. The CDR3 sequence: CASSLDIYEQYF. DNA of the CDR3: TGCGCCAGCAGCTTGGACATCTACGAGCAGTACTTC.